This T cell receptor delta chain was identified during a study of delta chain sequences of gamma delta T cells (dated by TCRdb to 2016 to 2017). As regards this clone: No cognate antigen has been identified for it. Within one base of it there is no much larger clone, and no base qualities were kept.

The CDR3 spans 21 residues, from the cysteine through the phenylalanine. Left in the record is the CDR3 DNA by itself, 63 bases read in frame from the first base. Cut back by 3 bases and 0 bases, the V and J ends lie 29 bases apart. CDR1 and CDR2 (TSWWSYY, QGS) derive from the germline V gene. The library came from 5' RACE. The sequencer was an Illumina MiSeq. TCRdb reprocessed the public reads with the caller CATT; rows with the same DNA were merged afterwards. Within this sample are fewer than 850 delta-chain clones, with about 9.3% of them counted one time only. Around two thirds of the sample belongs to the ten largest clones.

The source material was either unsorted cells or a sorted T cell fraction (not recorded which). The chain is encoded by TRDV1 joined to TRDJ1, with the D call perhaps TRDD2 or TRDD3, each one matching 7 bases. This TCR came from a human donor in good health. The CDR3 here reads CALGDRFLPPWGVTYTDKLIF. The bases are TGTGCTCTTGGGGACCGATTCCTACCTCCCTGGGGGGTGACCTACACCGATAAACTCATCTTT.